A single TCR beta chain is shown here with its context. These data come from a study of blood T cell repertoires in COVID-19. Study in general: Sources were T cells, B-cell-depleted T cells, or PBMCs; the material itself was cDNA or gDNA.

Profiling relied on immunoSEQ multiplex PCR, and the TCRdb table lists in-frame clones only, not all of them. Of fewer than 35,000 clones detected, about 85% appear once; the ten largest clones hold around 1.8%. V lost 5 bases and J 4 bases, leaving 18 bases between the germline ends. The CDR3 spans 15 residues. Looked up from germline, CDR1 is SGHTA and CDR2 is FQGNSA. The sequence derives from a man in his fifties or sixties with active or convalescent COVID-19. The source material was peripheral blood. This chain joins TRBV7-2 and TRBJ2-7, with D possibly being TRBD1 (6 bases). The CDR3 protein is CASSKWDTGWYEQYF. The CDR3 DNA reads as TGTGCCAGCAGCAAATGGGACACCGGCTGGTACGAGCAGTACTTC. The whole variable domain, remainder taken from reference TRBV7-2 and TRBJ2-7, is GAGVSQSPSNKVTEKGKDVELRCDPISGHTALYWYRQSLGQGLEFLIYFQGNSAPDKSGLPSDRFSAERTGGSVSTLTIQRTQQEDSAVYLCASSKWDTGWYEQYFGPGTRLTVT.